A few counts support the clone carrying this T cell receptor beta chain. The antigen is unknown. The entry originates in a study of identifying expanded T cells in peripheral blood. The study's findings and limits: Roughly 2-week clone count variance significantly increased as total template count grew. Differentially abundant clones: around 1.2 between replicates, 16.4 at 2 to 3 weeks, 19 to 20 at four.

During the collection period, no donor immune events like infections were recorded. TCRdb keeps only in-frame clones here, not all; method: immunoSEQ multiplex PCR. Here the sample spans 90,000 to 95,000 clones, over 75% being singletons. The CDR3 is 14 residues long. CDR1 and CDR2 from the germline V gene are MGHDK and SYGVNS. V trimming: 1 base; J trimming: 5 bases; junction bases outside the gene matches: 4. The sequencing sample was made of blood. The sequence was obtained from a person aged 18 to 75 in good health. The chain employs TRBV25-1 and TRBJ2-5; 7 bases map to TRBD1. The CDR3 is CASSESATGETQYF. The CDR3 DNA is TGTGCCAGCAGTGAATCCGCGACAGGGGAGACCCAGTACTTC.